Each of the 19 T cell receptor beta chains below was sequenced from the same sample in a study of blood T cell repertoires in COVID-19. Repertoires were generated with immunoSEQ multiplex PCR, while TCRdb's copy carries only in-frame clones and drops some. The repertoire holds roughly 380,000 clones, with over 75% as singletons. Sequencing input: peripheral blood. The receptors derive from a woman between 40 and 55 years old with COVID-19, enrolled during active disease.

V gene TRBV4-2 combines with J gene TRBJ1-2, with unresolved D. CDR1 and CDR2 from the germline V gene are LGHNA and YNFKEQ. Trimming took off 0 bases at V and 1 base at J, with 12 bases between the two ends. The CDR3 is 16 amino acids. CDR3 nucleotide sequence: TGTGCCAGCAGCCAAGATGGGCGGACTCTTAACTATGGCTACACCTTC. As protein: CASSQDGRTLNYGYTF.

V usage is TRBV30 and J usage is TRBJ1-1; the match to TRBD1 covers 7 bases. The CDR3 is 18 amino acids. Losses at the gene ends were 5 bases for V and 0 bases for J; bases not matched to a gene: 18. Germline assignment: CDR1 GTSNPN and CDR2 SVGIG (reference sequence). CDR3 loop: CAWHELGTADNMNTEAFF. CDR3 nucleotide sequence: TGTGCCTGGCATGAACTGGGGACAGCTGATAACATGAACACTGAAGCTTTCTTT.

The chain is built from TRBV7-8 and TRBJ2-2, with 10 bases fitting TRBD1. Germline V CDR1 and CDR2: SGHVS, FQNEAQ. With 4 bases clipped from V and 3 bases from J, the junction kept 8 bases outside the gene matches. CDR3 length: 17 amino acids. The DNA of the CDR3 is TGTGCCAGCAGCTCAGATAAGGACAGGGGGTACACCGGGGAGCTGTTTTTT. Translated, it gives CASSSDKDRGYTGELFF.

The V gene is TRBV7-9, the J gene TRBJ2-7; tentative D call: TRBD2 (6 bases). Germline loops: CDR1 SEHNR, CDR2 FQNEAQ (reference sequence). CDR3 length: 17 amino acids. V lost 5 bases, J lost 0 bases, and 20 bases lay in between. DNA for the CDR3: TGTGCCAGCAGCCCTCTCAGTGGGCGGGGTACCTCCTACGAGCAGTACTTC. This gives the protein CASSPLSGRGTSYEQYF.

A single count supports this clone. The chain links TRBV5-1 to TRBJ1-1; 8 bases agree with TRBD1. The CDR3 runs to 15 residues. Germline CDR1 is SGHRS and CDR2 is YFSETQ. Losses at the gene ends were 4 bases for V and 8 bases for J; bases not matched to a gene: 13. The CDR3 region is CASSRDTDREPEAFF. CDR3 bases: TGCGCCAGCAGCCGAGACACGGACAGGGAACCAGAAGCTTTCTTT.

This chain connects TRBV28 to TRBJ2-3, with D possibly matching TRBD1 (5 bases). Germline CDR1 MDHEN, CDR2 SYDVKM. This CDR3 comprises 16 residues. Trimming shortened V by 4 bases and J by 4 bases, and 18 bases separated the two germline ends. This CDR3 is CASSSMKGPEPDTQYF. CDR3 DNA sequence: TGTGCCAGCAGTTCAATGAAGGGGCCGGAGCCAGATACGCAGTATTTT.

The chain carries TRBV29-1 and TRBJ1-1, with unresolved D. The V and J ends lost 6 bases and 5 bases respectively, with 22 bases between them. Germline CDR1 SQVTM, CDR2 ANQGSEA. This CDR3 comprises 15 residues. The CDR3 reads CSVGSGSRVGTEAFF. The CDR3 DNA is TGCAGCGTCGGGAGTGGTTCAAGGGTGGGTACTGAAGCTTTCTTT.

This chain joins TRBV2 and TRBJ2-7; a weak D match, TRBD1 (5 bases). The CDR3 length is 14 residues. V lost 7 bases and J lost 0, with 13 bases in between. Germline-derived CDR1 and CDR2 are SNHLY and FYNNEI. CDR3 nucleotide sequence: TGTGCCAGCAAGTCAGCAGGGCTCTCCTACGAGCAGTACTTC. Its translation is CASKSAGLSYEQYF.

The gene calls are TRBV11-2 and TRBJ1-2, with a possible D match to TRBD1 (5 bases). The CDR3 consists of 16 residues. V lost 7 bases to trimming and J lost 3 bases, with 21 bases between them. CDR1 and CDR2 (germline): SGHAT, FQNNGV. CDR3 loop: CASTPGGGGFYYGYTF. The DNA for the CDR3 is TGTGCCAGCACCCCGGGAGGCGGGGGATTTTACTATGGCTACACCTTC.

Of note for this clone: The conserved phenylalanine or tryptophan is not found at the CDR3 terminus, so this likely reflects a read error. The rearrangement links TRBV5-4 to TRBJ1-2; the match to TRBD1 covers 8 bases. J gave up 3 bases and V 5 bases, and 6 bases lay outside the gene matches. CDR1 SGHNT and CDR2 YYREEE come from the germline V gene (reference sequence). This CDR3 has 14 residues. The CDR3: CASRPDRAHYGYTL. CDR3 nucleotides: TGTGCCAGCAGACCGGACAGGGCCCACTATGGCTACACCCTC.

The rearrangement joins TRBV7-2 to TRBJ2-7; maybe TRBD2 (5 bases). Between the trimmed V and J ends, which lost 1 base and 6 bases, there was a span of 13 bases. The CDR3 has 14 residues. CDR1 is SGHTA and CDR2 is FQGNSA in the germline V gene. The CDR3 loop is CASSLGGSVGEQYF. CDR3 coding DNA: TGTGCCAGCAGCTTAGGAGGTAGCGTGGGCGAGCAGTACTTC. The full variable domain, its missing parts supplied by reference TRBV7-2 and TRBJ2-7, is GAGVSQSPSNKVTEKGKDVELRCDPISGHTALYWYRQSLGQGLEFLIYFQGNSAPDKSGLPSDRFSAERTGGSVSTLTIQRTQQEDSAVYLCASSLGGSVGEQYFGPGTRLTVT.

The chain is built from TRBV2 and TRBJ1-6; 7 bases align to TRBD1. After removal of 2 bases from V and 0 bases from J, the junction contained 7 bases not matched to a gene. There are 18 residues in the CDR3. The germline V gene has CDR1 SNHLY and CDR2 FYNNEI. CDR3 coding DNA: TGTGCCAGCAGTGAACCGAGAACAGGGGTCTCCTATAATTCACCCCTCCACTTT. The encoded protein is CASSEPRTGVSYNSPLHF.

CDR3 nucleotide sequence: TGTGCCAGCAGTTACTCCCAGAATGAAAAACTGTTTTTT. The encoded protein is CASSYSQNEKLFF. The chain employs TRBV6-6 and TRBJ1-4; D is ambiguous. V gave up 0 bases and J gave up 5 bases, with 4 bases separating them. This CDR3 comprises 13 residues. Germline V CDR1 and CDR2: MNHNY, SVGAGI (reference sequence).

This sequence joins TRBV19 and TRBJ2-3; TRBD2 matches at 12 bases. Trimming took 3 bases from V and 2 from J; bases not matched to a gene: 3. Germline-derived CDR1 and CDR2 are LNHDA and SQIVND (reference sequence). The CDR3 runs 16 residues. The CDR3 bases are TGTGCCAGTAGTATCACTAGCGGGGGGATCACAGATACGCAGTATTTT. It is translated as CASSITSGGITDTQYF. Full variable domain (rest looked up from reference TRBV19 and TRBJ2-3): DGGITQSPKYLFRKEGQNVTLSCEQNLNHDAMYWYRQDPGQGLRLIYYSQIVNDFQKGDIAEGYSVSREKKESFPLTVTSAQKNPTAFYLCASSITSGGITDTQYFGPGTRLTVL.

This clone was detected a few times. The gene calls are TRBV7-9 and TRBJ1-2, with a possible D match to TRBD1 (5 bases). Trimming took 1 base from V and 5 from J, leaving 11 bases between them. The germline V gene encodes CDR1 SEHNR and CDR2 FQNEAQ (reference sequence). This CDR3 contains 14 residues. The CDR3 region has the DNA TGTGCCAGCAGCTTAGGTCAGGGCCGATATGGCTACACCTTC. Encoded protein: CASSLGQGRYGYTF.

The V and J genes are TRBV19 and TRBJ1-4, with TRBD1 matching 8 bases. The CDR3 is made up of 15 amino acids. V shed 5 bases and J 4 bases; nucleotides not matched to a gene: 6. CDR1 and CDR2 from the germline V gene are LNHDA and SQIVND (reference sequence). The chain's CDR3 is CASSPRTGINEKLFF. In DNA, the CDR3 is TGTGCCAGTAGTCCCCGGACAGGGATTAATGAAAAACTGTTTTTT. Together with reference TRBV19 and TRBJ1-4, the CDR3 gives the full variable domain: DGGITQSPKYLFRKEGQNVTLSCEQNLNHDAMYWYRQDPGQGLRLIYYSQIVNDFQKGDIAEGYSVSREKKESFPLTVTSAQKNPTAFYLCASSPRTGINEKLFFGSGTQLSVL.

The CDR3 nucleotides read TGTGCCAGCAGTTTTCAGGGTTACGGTTCACCCCTCCACTTT. Protein product: CASSFQGYGSPLHF. The rearrangement uses TRBV27 and TRBJ1-6; TRBD1 might be the D (5 bases). The length of the CDR3 is 14 residues. In germline, CDR1 is MNHEY, CDR2 SMNVEV (reference sequence). The V end lost 3 bases, the J end lost 9 bases, and 12 bases lay between the germline ends.

This chain uses TRBV7-8 with TRBJ1-4; the D is unclear. Trimming left V 1 base short and J 8 bases short, with 11 bases between. Germline V gene data show CDR1 as SGHVS and CDR2 as FQNEAQ. The CDR3 contains 14 residues. The CDR3 here is CASSLGDSGEKLFF. CDR3 sequence (DNA): TGTGCCAGCAGCTTAGGGGATAGCGGAGAAAAACTGTTTTTT.

The V gene is TRBV28, the J gene TRBJ1-6, with D possibly matching TRBD1 (5 bases). In germline, CDR1 is MDHEN, CDR2 SYDVKM. The CDR3 is 14 amino acids. V lost 2 bases and J lost 8, with 10 bases in between. Here the CDR3 DNA reads TGTGCCAGCAGTTTACAGGGTTGGCATTCACCCCTCCACTTT. It specifies CASSLQGWHSPLHF.